This passage covers 24 T cell receptor beta chains from one sample sequenced in a study of T cell repertoires in cytomegalovirus infection. TCRdb called the reads again in MiXCR, with one record for every CDR3 protein. The sample holds 750,000 to 900,000 distinct CDR3 sequences, almost 30% seen once. Antigens of these TCRs are unknown. The sample consisted of cultured CD8+ T cells from PBMCs, taken from culture after CMV antigen stimulation. These receptors were obtained from a human donor in good health (CMV status not recorded). Some clones in this sample may be carry-over from other donors' samples.

Of note for this clonotype: A clone one base away is much larger, so this may be a read error. This chain connects TRBV7-6 to TRBJ2-1; 10 bases agree with TRBD2. The CDR3 runs 16 residues. Looked up from germline, CDR1 is SGHVS and CDR2 is FNYEAQ. The CDR3 protein is CTSSLSTSGFYNEQFF. The CDR3 DNA follows: TGTACCAGCAGCTTATCGACTAGCGGGTTTTACAATGAGCAGTTCTTC.

The CDR3 DNA sequence: TGTGCCAGCAGTTACCGGGACAGGGGGATTGGGGATACGCAGTATTTT. Amino acids: CASSYRDRGIGDTQYF. The chain has TRBV27 and TRBJ2-3, with 11 bases that match TRBD1. The CDR3 extends over 16 amino acids. CDR1 MNHEY and CDR2 SMNVEV come from the germline V gene (reference sequence). J lost 6 bases, V lost 4 bases, and 9 bases had no gene match.

The rearrangement uses TRBV6-2 or TRBV6-3 and TRBJ1-5; D is undetermined. The CDR3 extends over 14 amino acids. The germline V gene has CDR1 MNHEY and CDR2 SVGEGT. Trimming removed 4 bases from V and 4 bases from J, with 11 bases in between. CDR3 DNA: TGTGCCAGCAGTTTTAGGGCCAGGAATCAGCCCCAGCATTTT. Translation gives CASSFRARNQPQHF.

The sample holds many counts of this clonotype. The chain is built from TRBV6-5 and TRBJ2-2, with D unclear. The germline CDR1 and CDR2 sequences are MNHEY and SVGAGI. The CDR3 covers 12 residues. Trimming removed 2 bases from V and 6 bases from J, with 4 bases in between. CDR3 amino acids: CASSYGPGELFF. CDR3 in DNA: TGTGCCAGCAGTTACGGGCCCGGGGAGCTGTTTTTT.

The rearrangement joins TRBV27 to TRBJ1-1; 7 positions agree with TRBD1. V lost 4 bases, J lost 7 bases, and 12 bases stayed unmatched. Germline V CDR1 and CDR2: MNHEY, SMNVEV (reference sequence). The CDR3 is 15 residues long. The CDR3 loop reads CASSSLQGWKGEAFF. The CDR3 DNA is TGTGCCAGCAGTTCATTACAGGGGTGGAAGGGTGAAGCTTTCTTT.

V is TRBV12-3 or TRBV12-4 and J is TRBJ1-5; D uncertain. This CDR3 is built from 14 residues. V was shortened by 5 bases and J by 0 bases, with 8 bases between the two germline ends. The CDR3 is CASSIPYSNQPQHF. The DNA for the CDR3 is TGTGCCAGCAGTATCCCCTATAGCAATCAGCCCCAGCATTTT.

This clonotype was picked up a small number of times. The rearrangement joins TRBV27 to TRBJ2-7; D might be TRBD1 or TRBD2, each matching 5 bases. CDR3 length: 13 residues. V dropped 8 bases and J dropped 3 bases, with 14 bases sitting between them. Germline-derived CDR1 and CDR2 are MNHEY and SMNVEV (reference sequence). CDR3: CASASGTGYEQYV. The CDR3 DNA follows: TGTGCCAGCGCTTCCGGGACGGGCTACGAGCAGTACGTC.

This clonotype has ten or more counts. This chain connects TRBV4-3 to TRBJ1-1; D might be TRBD1 (6 bases). The CDR3 spans 15 residues. V lost 0 bases, J lost 0 bases, and 8 bases lay in between. Per the germline V gene, CDR1 is LGHNA and CDR2 is YSLEER. The CDR3 DNA reads as TGCGCCAGCAGCCAAGATAGGGGGTTGAACACTGAAGCTTTCTTT. It codes for CASSQDRGLNTEAFF.

This clonotype was seen repeatedly, ten times or more. The J gene is TRBJ1-1, the V gene TRBV7-6, with unresolved D. From germline, CDR1 is SGHVS and CDR2 FNYEAQ. Trimming took off 4 bases at V and 5 bases at J, with 8 bases between the two ends. The CDR3 has 12 residues. CDR3 protein: CASSSEGTEAFF. CDR3 in DNA: TGTGCCAGCAGCTCGGAAGGGACTGAAGCTTTCTTT.

The J gene is TRBJ1-2, the V gene TRBV7-2; 8 bases align to TRBD1. This CDR3 region has 14 residues. Germline CDR1 and CDR2: SGHTA and FQGNSA. V dropped 3 bases and J dropped 3; count of bases not matched to a gene: 3. The CDR3, as DNA: TGTGCCAGCAGCTTGCAGGGGGCGGACTATGGCTACACCTTC. Protein: CASSLQGADYGYTF.

This clonotype was seen a few times. V is TRBV27 and J is TRBJ2-2; TRBD2 is a possible D gene (6 bases). Germline CDR1 and CDR2: MNHEY and SMNVEV (reference sequence). V shed 7 bases and J shed 10 bases, with 19 bases lying between them. CDR3 size: 14 residues. The CDR3 bases are TGTGCCAGCACCTCGACCGGAGGGAACGAGGAGCTGTTTTTT. Its translation: CASTSTGGNEELFF.

The rearrangement joins TRBV19 to TRBJ1-5; D is unresolved. V lost 9 bases and J 2 bases, leaving 14 bases between the germline ends. This CDR3 region has 14 residues. From germline, CDR1 is LNHDA and CDR2 SQIVND (reference sequence). This chain's CDR3 is CARTPYGGNQPQHF. The CDR3 DNA reads TGTGCCAGGACACCCTACGGGGGCAATCAGCCCCAGCATTTT.

V gene TRBV6-2 or TRBV6-3 combines with J gene TRBJ1-2; D possibly corresponds to TRBD1 (5 bases). Trimming removed 8 bases at V and 4 bases at J, with 35 bases between. This CDR3 has 20 amino acids. Per the germline V gene, CDR1 is MNHEY and CDR2 is SVGEGT. CDR3 nucleotide sequence: TGTGCCAGCGGGGGTTGGAGGGATTCCCATGAGGGGATTCTACGCTATGGCTACACCTTC. It specifies CASGGWRDSHEGILRYGYTF.

V gene TRBV5-1 combines with J gene TRBJ2-1; D is possibly TRBD1 or TRBD2 (6 bases each). V was clipped by 4 bases and J by 10 bases, with 21 bases between them. The CDR3 has 15 residues. Per the germline V gene, CDR1 is SGHRS and CDR2 is YFSETQ. CDR3 nucleotide sequence: TGCGCCAGCAGCCTCAAAGTCGTGGGGGCGGGGGAGCAGTTCTTC. This sequence encodes CASSLKVVGAGEQFF.

The sample holds a few counts of this clonotype. CDR3 amino acids: CSARDTTIAVVGYEQYF. The CDR3 bases are TGCAGTGCTAGAGATACGACAATCGCTGTAGTGGGCTACGAGCAGTACTTC. The chain uses TRBV20-1 and TRBJ2-7; D gene unclear. V was pared by 0 bases and J by 3 bases, with 21 bases between. This CDR3 contains 17 residues. Germline V gene lookup returns CDR1 DFQATT and CDR2 SNEGSKA (reference sequence).

In its sample, this clonotype was seen a few times. The chain couples TRBV28 to TRBJ2-1, with 9 bases that match TRBD2. This CDR3 region has 16 residues. The trim removed 2 bases at V and 7 bases at J, leaving 9 bases unmatched. Germline assignment: CDR1 MDHEN and CDR2 SYDVKM. The CDR3 sequence is CASSLAGGYELNEQFF. DNA of the CDR3: TGTGCCAGCAGTTTAGCGGGGGGGTACGAATTGAATGAGCAGTTCTTC.

The gene calls are TRBV12-3 or TRBV12-4 and TRBJ2-2; tentative D call: TRBD2 (6 bases). The germline V and J ends were trimmed by 5 bases and 5 bases, with 18 bases remaining between them. This CDR3 is built from 16 residues. The CDR3 DNA reads as TGTGCCAGCAGTCAGTGGGACTCCCCGGGGACCGGGGAGCTGTTTTTT. This sequence encodes CASSQWDSPGTGELFF.

This clonotype has a handful of counts. This chain links TRBV4-3 with TRBJ1-6, with D possibly TRBD1 on 6 matching bases. V dropped 0 bases and J dropped 9 bases, with 15 bases sitting between them. Germline CDR1 reads LGHNA; CDR2 reads YSLEER. The CDR3 spans 16 residues. CDR3 sequence (DNA): TGCGCCAGCAGCCAAGATCTCTGGGGGGCTCCTTCACCCCTCCACTTT. Translation: CASSQDLWGAPSPLHF.

CDR3 bases: TGTGCCAGCCTCACAGGGGGATCCTACGAGCAGTACTTC. Translation: CASLTGGSYEQYF. The gene calls are TRBV6-1 and TRBJ2-7; the match to TRBD1 covers 8 bases. The junction had 4 bases not matched to a gene; V was cut back by 8 bases and J by 1 base. This CDR3 is 13 amino acids long. Germline CDR1 and CDR2: MNHNS and SASEGT.

The V and J genes are TRBV7-2 and TRBJ2-5; D gene uncertain. The CDR3 extends over 14 amino acids. Per the germline V gene, CDR1 is SGHTA and CDR2 is FQGNSA. V was shortened by 2 bases and J by 0 bases, with 7 bases between the two germline ends. The CDR3: CASSLIGYQETQYF. DNA of the CDR3: TGTGCCAGCAGCTTAATCGGTTACCAAGAGACCCAGTACTTC.

This clonotype came up a few times. This chain connects TRBV28 to TRBJ1-2, with 9 bases that match TRBD1. CDR3 length: 22 residues. Germline-derived CDR1 and CDR2 are MDHEN and SYDVKM. Trimming cost V 5 bases and J 4 bases; bases outside gene matches: 29. The CDR3 coding sequence is TGTGCCAGCAGTCGCCGGGGACGGGACAGGGCGACTCCAGGGTCGTCCTTCTATGGCTACACCTTC. Translating it yields CASSRRGRDRATPGSSFYGYTF.

This clonotype was recorded many times. This rearrangement joins TRBV7-8 to TRBJ1-2; 10 bases map to TRBD1. Germline values: CDR1 SGHVS, CDR2 FQNEAQ. This CDR3 is built from 17 residues. V trimming: 5 bases; J trimming: 7 bases; junction bases outside the gene matches: 16. The CDR3: CASSQPNIDRGLGGYTF. CDR3 DNA: TGTGCCAGCAGCCAACCGAATATCGACAGGGGGCTTGGTGGCTACACCTTC.

This chain joins TRBV6-6 and TRBJ2-1; D is perhaps TRBD2 (5 bases). CDR1 is MNHNY, CDR2 SVGAGI, per germline (reference sequence). The CDR3 covers 17 residues. V was pared by 0 bases and J by 6 bases, with 18 bases between. DNA for the CDR3: TGTGCCAGCAGTTACTCGAGGAGCTTAGAGGGAACCAATGAGCAGTTCTTC. Its protein product is CASSYSRSLEGTNEQFF.

The chain couples TRBV11-2 to TRBJ2-1; no definite D call. The V gene lost 5 bases and the J gene lost 8 bases, with 10 bases spanning the gap. This CDR3 has 12 amino acids. In germline, CDR1 is SGHAT, CDR2 FQNNGV. This chain's CDR3 is CASSPTADEQFF. CDR3 nucleotide sequence: TGTGCCAGCAGCCCCACGGCGGATGAGCAGTTCTTC.